The 11 T cell receptor beta chains below all came from one sample that was sequenced in a study of shared clonotypes between healthy human individuals. TCRdb's table, derived via immunoSEQ multiplex PCR, lists solely in-frame clones and lacks some. The sample records 2.3 million or so clones, approximately 93% being singletons. Sequenced input: naive CD4+ T cells from PBMCs. Indicated subset: CD45RA+ positively selected. The receptors stem from a man aged 18 to 30 in good health. Some clones in this sample may be carry-over from other donors' samples.

The genes are TRBV5-1 and TRBJ2-5; D is undetermined. This CDR3 has 14 residues. Germline V CDR1 and CDR2: SGHRS, YFSETQ. V was cut by 4 bases and J by 0 bases, with 10 bases left in between. The CDR3 is CASSQLWYQETQYF. CDR3 in DNA: TGCGCCAGCAGCCAACTTTGGTACCAAGAGACCCAGTACTTC.

The chain links TRBV27 to TRBJ2-7; TRBD2 is a possible D gene (6 bases). V lost 6 bases, J lost 7 bases, and 19 bases lay in between. The CDR3 extends over 14 amino acids. Germline loops: CDR1 MNHEY, CDR2 SMNVEV (reference sequence). The CDR3 bases are TGTGCCAGCAGCCAGGGACTGGGTACCTGGGAGCAGTACTTC. As protein: CASSQGLGTWEQYF.

This clone was seen a single time. The rearrangement uses TRBV9 and TRBJ2-3; 7 bases align to TRBD1. J lost 1 base, V lost 7 bases, and 6 bases had no gene match. Per the germline V gene, CDR1 is SGDLS and CDR2 is YYNGEE. The length of the CDR3 is 14 residues. CDR3 in DNA: TGTGCCAGCGGAAGGGACAGTCGCACAGATACGCAGTATTTT. It codes for CASGRDSRTDTQYF.

The V gene is TRBV2, the J gene TRBJ2-3; 7 positions match TRBD2. Looked up from germline, CDR1 is SNHLY and CDR2 is FYNNEI. V trimming: 6 bases; J trimming: 6 bases; junction bases outside the gene matches: 12. The CDR3 is made up of 15 amino acids. The CDR3 reads CASSQVGGRSDTQYF. CDR3 nucleotides: TGTGCCAGCAGCCAGGTGGGCGGGAGATCCGATACGCAGTATTTT.

The V and J genes are TRBV30 and TRBJ1-4; 7 bases agree with TRBD1. The CDR3 length is 15 residues. Germline trimming cut 2 bases from V and 8 bases from J; bases unmatched to any gene: 11. Germline V gene lookup returns CDR1 GTSNPN and CDR2 SVGIG (reference sequence). CDR3 nucleotides: TGTGCCTGGAGTCAGCCGACAGGGCGGTGGGAAAAACTGTTTTTT. Amino acid sequence: CAWSQPTGRWEKLFF.

On this clone: The sample contains more than one DNA sequence encoding this CDR3. V is TRBV5-1 and J is TRBJ1-1; no definite D call. The CDR3 is made up of 15 amino acids. CDR1 SGHRS and CDR2 YFSETQ come from the germline V gene. Trimming pared 2 bases from V and 2 bases from J, leaving 13 bases between. In DNA, the CDR3 is TGCGCCAGCAGCTTCCTAGGGCGAGGAAACACTGAAGCTTTCTTT. It specifies CASSFLGRGNTEAFF.

This clone has only one observation. This sequence joins TRBV5-1 and TRBJ1-5, with D possibly TRBD1 on 6 matching bases. From germline, CDR1 is SGHRS and CDR2 YFSETQ. The V gene lost 2 bases and the J gene lost 7 bases, with 13 bases spanning the gap. This CDR3 comprises 14 residues. DNA for the CDR3: TGCGCCAGCAGCTTCTACTCGGGGGCCCAGCCCCAGCATTTT. Protein: CASSFYSGAQPQHF.

This rearrangement joins TRBV7-9 to TRBJ2-5; TRBD2 aligns across 14 bases. CDR3 length equals 15 residues. J gave up 5 bases and V 5 bases, and 4 bases lay outside the gene matches. Germline loops: CDR1 SEHNR, CDR2 FQNEAQ (reference sequence). CDR3 in DNA: TGTGCCAGCAGCCCGGGACTAGCGGGAGTGGAGACCCAGTACTTC. This sequence encodes CASSPGLAGVETQYF.

The rearrangement joins TRBV9 to TRBJ2-1; D may be TRBD2 (5 bases). V shed 3 bases and J shed 5 bases, with 9 bases lying between them. The V gene's germline CDR1 is SGDLS and CDR2 YYNGEE. The length of the CDR3 is 13 residues. The DNA of the CDR3 is TGTGCCAGCAGCGGGTGGACTGACAATGAGCAGTTCTTC. As protein: CASSGWTDNEQFF.

The chain carries TRBV7-9 and TRBJ1-5; 10 bases map to TRBD1. The CDR3 is 15 amino acids. V shed 1 base, J shed 5 bases, and the junction held 2 bases outside the gene matches. From germline, CDR1 is SEHNR and CDR2 FQNEAQ (reference sequence). CDR3 DNA: TGTGCCAGCAGCTTAGGTGGGACAGGGGATCAGCCCCAGCATTTT. It yields the protein CASSLGGTGDQPQHF.

This clone was seen only a few times. The same CDR3 arises from other DNA sequences in this sample as well. The chain employs TRBV5-1 and TRBJ1-3, with 7 bases that match TRBD1. The V gene's germline CDR1 is SGHRS and CDR2 YFSETQ. The CDR3 has 15 amino acids. J gave up 0 bases and V 2 bases, and 2 bases lay outside the gene matches. The CDR3 nucleotides read TGCGCCAGCAGCTTTACAGGGGACTCTGGAAACACCATATATTTT. Encoded protein: CASSFTGDSGNTIYF. Filled out from reference TRBV5-1 and TRBJ1-3, the complete variable domain reads KAGVTQTPRYLIKTRGQQVTLSCSPISGHRSVSWYQQTPGQGLQFLFEYFSETQRNKGNFPGRFSGRQFSNSRSEMNVSTLELGDSALYLCASSFTGDSGNTIYFGEGSWLTVV.